These 10 T cell receptor beta chains originate from one sample sequenced in a study of blood T cell repertoires in COVID-19. The assay was immunoSEQ multiplex PCR, and TCRdb's table has in-frame clones only and misses some. The sample records roughly 270,000 clones, 88% being singletons. Sequencing input: peripheral blood. Receptor source: a man between 18 and 29 years old with active or convalescent COVID-19.

This clone appeared a single time. The chain carries TRBV2 and TRBJ2-3; the match to TRBD2 covers 7 bases. J was trimmed by 2 bases and V by 7 bases; bases with no gene match: 9. The germline V gene encodes CDR1 SNHLY and CDR2 FYNNEI. The CDR3 covers 15 residues. Here the CDR3 reads CASTEPTSSTDTQYF. The CDR3 DNA sequence: TGTGCCAGCACCGAACCGACTAGCTCCACAGATACGCAGTATTTT.

This sequence joins TRBV6-4 and TRBJ2-2; a weak D match, TRBD1 (6 bases). From germline, CDR1 is MRHNA and CDR2 SNTAGT. This CDR3 region has 15 residues. Trimming shortened V by 3 bases and J by 2 bases, and 10 bases separated the two germline ends. CDR3 bases: TGTGCCAGCAGTGAAGTACAGGGCAACACCGGGGAGCTGTTTTTT. This sequence encodes CASSEVQGNTGELFF.

V usage is TRBV5-6 and J usage is TRBJ1-5; TRBD1 might be the D (6 bases). The CDR3 has 17 amino acids. Trimming left V 5 bases short and J 2 bases short, with 20 bases between. Germline CDR1 SGHDT, CDR2 YYEEEE. The CDR3 region is CASSIGGGSVGNQPQHF. The CDR3 DNA follows: TGTGCCAGCAGTATTGGGGGGGGCTCAGTGGGCAATCAGCCCCAGCATTTT.

The chain recombines TRBV5-6 with TRBJ1-4; weak D call: TRBD1 (6 bases). CDR1 is SGHDT and CDR2 is YYEEEE in the germline V gene. Trimming took off 4 bases at V and 3 bases at J, with 16 bases between the two ends. The CDR3 contains 16 residues. In nucleotides, the CDR3 is TGTGCCAGCAGCGCGATAGGGGGGGCGGCTAATGAAAAACTGTTTTTT. It yields the protein CASSAIGGAANEKLFF.

V usage is TRBV4-1 and J usage is TRBJ2-7; 8 nucleotides agree with TRBD1. V lost 3 bases, J lost 6 bases, and 7 bases stayed unmatched. CDR3 length: 14 amino acids. Germline V lookup: CDR1 MGHRA, CDR2 YSYEKL. In DNA form, the CDR3 reads TGCGCCAGCAGCCAGCTCAGGACAGGGAGCGAGCAGTACTTC. Translating gives CASSQLRTGSEQYF.

The J gene is TRBJ2-1, the V gene TRBV19, with TRBD1 matching 9 bases. CDR3 length: 13 amino acids. Per the germline V gene, CDR1 is LNHDA and CDR2 is SQIVND (reference sequence). J was trimmed by 8 bases and V by 7 bases; bases with no gene match: 6. The CDR3 loop is CASNFGDRDEQFF. The CDR3 DNA is TGTGCCAGTAATTTTGGGGACAGGGATGAGCAGTTCTTC.

In nucleotides, the CDR3 is TGTGCCAGTAGTATAGGGGAACTAGCGGGTAGAGAGCAGTACTTC. This gives the protein CASSIGELAGREQYF. This chain uses TRBV19 with TRBJ2-7; 9 positions agree with TRBD2. This CDR3 spans 15 amino acids. The ends lost 1 base at V and 7 bases at J; junction bases unmatched: 8. The germline V gene encodes CDR1 LNHDA and CDR2 SQIVND (reference sequence). The full variable domain, with the rest looked up from reference TRBV19 and TRBJ2-7, is DGGITQSPKYLFRKEGQNVTLSCEQNLNHDAMYWYRQDPGQGLRLIYYSQIVNDFQKGDIAEGYSVSREKKESFPLTVTSAQKNPTAFYLCASSIGELAGREQYFGPGTRLTVT.

The rearrangement links TRBV9 to TRBJ1-4, with D unclear. The V and J ends lost 0 bases and 8 bases respectively, with 11 bases between them. Germline V CDR1 and CDR2: SGDLS, YYNGEE. The CDR3 contains 14 residues. The CDR3, as DNA: TGTGCCAGCAGCGTAGGAGGGAAAAGGGAAAAACTGTTTTTT. Its translation: CASSVGGKREKLFF.

The chain carries TRBV6-5 and TRBJ2-3, with 8 bases identical to TRBD2. The CDR3 runs 15 residues. The V and J ends lost 4 bases and 2 bases, in that order; junction bases with no gene match: 5. The germline CDR1 and CDR2 sequences are MNHEY and SVGAGI. CDR3 in DNA: TGTGCCAGCAGTTCGAGCGGGGGTTCCACAGATACGCAGTATTTT. Translating it yields CASSSSGGSTDTQYF.

The rearrangement uses TRBV9 and TRBJ1-2; 7 nucleotides agree with TRBD1. CDR1 is SGDLS, CDR2 YYNGEE, per germline. This CDR3 has 12 residues. V dropped 8 bases and J dropped 8; count of bases not matched to a gene: 9. CDR3 protein: CARPYRGRGYTF. The CDR3 DNA reads as TGTGCCAGACCTTACAGGGGTAGGGGCTACACCTTC.